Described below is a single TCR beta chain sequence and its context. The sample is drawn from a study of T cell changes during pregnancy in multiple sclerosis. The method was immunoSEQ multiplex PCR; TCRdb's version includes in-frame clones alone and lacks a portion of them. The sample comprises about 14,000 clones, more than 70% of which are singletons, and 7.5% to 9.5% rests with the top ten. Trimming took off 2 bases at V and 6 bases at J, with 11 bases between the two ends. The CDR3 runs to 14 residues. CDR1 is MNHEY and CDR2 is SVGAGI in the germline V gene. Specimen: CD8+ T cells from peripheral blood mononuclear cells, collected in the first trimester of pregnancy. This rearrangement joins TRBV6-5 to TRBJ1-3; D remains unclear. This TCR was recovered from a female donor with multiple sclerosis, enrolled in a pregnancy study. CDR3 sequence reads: CASSYQSPANTIYF. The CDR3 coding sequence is TGTGCCAGCAGTTACCAGTCTCCCGCAAACACCATATATTTT.